This T cell receptor beta chain was retrieved from a study of CD8 T cells in Susac syndrome. Study-wide results and caveats: The study conceded that its TCR sequencing and HLA analysis involved relatively few individuals.

With regard to this clonotype: Its antigen is as yet unknown.

CD8+ and CD4+ blood T cells underwent TCR beta sequencing. The patients who served as multiple sclerosis controls were treatment-naive and had stable or active relapsing-remitting disease that fulfilled the revised McDonald criteria. V dropped 2 bases and J dropped 4; count of bases not matched to a gene: 6. The CDR3 contains 17 residues. Per the germline V gene, CDR1 is MNHEY and CDR2 is SVGAGI. Reverse transcription used 0.5 to 1 ug RNA and random hexamers. Via MiXCR, TCRdb re-called the immunoSEQ multiplex PCR reads, giving one row per CDR3 protein. The table includes some 260,000 distinct CDR3 sequences, approximately 84% detected once.

The specimen was CD8+ T cells from PBMCs. The chain combines TRBV6-5 with TRBJ2-1, with 12 bases aligning to TRBD2. This sequence originates from a human donor with multiple sclerosis. CDR3 region: CASSYSGTSGFYNEQFF. The CDR3 nucleotides are TGTGCCAGCAGTTACAGCGGGACTAGCGGGTTTTACAATGAGCAGTTCTTC.